This T cell receptor beta chain is from a study of Ad26.COV2.S vaccination and SARS-CoV-2 variants. Treatment: some 19 received Ad26.COV2.S at low or high dose, single or two shots; several received placebo; per-sample allocation not given. Day 63 after the first vaccine or placebo injection was the time point for sampling. The donor's status was that of an adult aged 18-55 years in Boston. Spike of the Wuhan-strain SARS-CoV-2 was expressed by an Ad26 vector, which formed the vaccine. Germline loops: CDR1 MDHEN, CDR2 SYDVKM. This CDR3 contains 11 residues. The V end lost 3 bases, the J end lost 4 bases, and 4 bases lay between the germline ends. Generated by immunoSEQ multiplex PCR, the TCRdb table keeps only in-frame clones and is missing some. The profile shows 350,000 to 450,000 clones, 70% to 90% of them singletons.

This chain uses TRBV28 with TRBJ2-7; D gene ambiguous. The specimen was peripheral blood, collected in a trial of Ad26.COV2.S vaccine versus placebo. The receptor was derived from a person aged 18-65 years who received the Ad26.COV2.S COVID-19 vaccine or a placebo. The chain's CDR3 is CASSFRYEQYF. CDR3 nucleotides: TGTGCCAGCAGTTTTCGGTACGAGCAGTACTTC.